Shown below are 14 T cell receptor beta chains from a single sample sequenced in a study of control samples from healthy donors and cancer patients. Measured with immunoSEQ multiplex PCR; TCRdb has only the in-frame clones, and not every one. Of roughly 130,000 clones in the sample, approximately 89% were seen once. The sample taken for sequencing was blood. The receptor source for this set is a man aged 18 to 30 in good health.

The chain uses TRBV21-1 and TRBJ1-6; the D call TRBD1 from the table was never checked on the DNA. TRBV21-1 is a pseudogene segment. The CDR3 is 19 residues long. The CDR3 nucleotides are TGTGCCAGCAGCAAAGGCCAGGGCCCGAGGAGCTCCTATAATTCACCCCTCCACTTT. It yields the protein CASSKGQGPRSSYNSPLHF.

CDR3 amino acids: CASSWVETRSGGGELFF. The CDR3 nucleotides read TGTGCCAGTAGTTGGGTTGAGACCCGTTCTGGAGGCGGGGAGCTGTTTTTT. This chain joins TRBV19 and TRBJ2-2, with D perhaps matching TRBD2 (5 bases). Between the trimmed V and J ends, which lost 5 bases and 7 bases, there was a span of 23 bases. The CDR3 runs to 17 residues. Germline CDR1 reads LNHDA; CDR2 reads SQIVND (reference sequence).

Here the CDR3 reads CSVEDPGVSHNEQFF. CDR3 nucleotide sequence: TGCAGCGTTGAAGATCCCGGGGTGAGCCACAATGAGCAGTTCTTC. This chain joins TRBV29-1 and TRBJ2-1, with D possibly matching TRBD2 (5 bases). This CDR3 has 15 amino acids. The V end lost 0 bases, the J end lost 5 bases, and 14 bases lay between the germline ends. Germline-derived CDR1 and CDR2 are SQVTM and ANQGSEA.

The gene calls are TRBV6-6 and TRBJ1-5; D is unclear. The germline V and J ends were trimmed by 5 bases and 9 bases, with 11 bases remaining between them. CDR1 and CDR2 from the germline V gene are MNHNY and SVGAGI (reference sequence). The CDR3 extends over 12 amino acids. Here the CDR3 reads CASSPLKGPQHF. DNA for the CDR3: TGTGCCAGCAGTCCGCTCAAGGGGCCCCAGCATTTT.

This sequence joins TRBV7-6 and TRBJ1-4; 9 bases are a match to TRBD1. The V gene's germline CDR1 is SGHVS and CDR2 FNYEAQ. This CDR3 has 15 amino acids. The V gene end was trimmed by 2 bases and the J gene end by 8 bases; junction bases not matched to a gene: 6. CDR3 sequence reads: CASSLIGTGKEKLFF. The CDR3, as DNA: TGTGCCAGCAGCTTAATCGGGACAGGGAAGGAAAAACTGTTTTTT.

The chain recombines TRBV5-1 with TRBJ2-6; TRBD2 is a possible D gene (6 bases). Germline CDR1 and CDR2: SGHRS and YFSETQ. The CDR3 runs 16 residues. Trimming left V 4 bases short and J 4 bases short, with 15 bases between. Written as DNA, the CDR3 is TGCGCCAGCAGCCCACTGGCGGGGTCCGGGGCCAACGTCCTGACTTTC. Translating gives CASSPLAGSGANVLTF. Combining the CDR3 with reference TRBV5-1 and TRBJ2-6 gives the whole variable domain KAGVTQTPRYLIKTRGQQVTLSCSPISGHRSVSWYQQTPGQGLQFLFEYFSETQRNKGNFPGRFSGRQFSNSRSEMNVSTLELGDSALYLCASSPLAGSGANVLTFGAGSRLTVL.

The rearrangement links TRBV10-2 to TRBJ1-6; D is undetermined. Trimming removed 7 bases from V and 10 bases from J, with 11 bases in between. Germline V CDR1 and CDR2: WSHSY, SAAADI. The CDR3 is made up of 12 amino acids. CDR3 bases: TGCGCCAGCAAAGACTCGGGGTCACCCCTCCACTTT. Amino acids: CASKDSGSPLHF.

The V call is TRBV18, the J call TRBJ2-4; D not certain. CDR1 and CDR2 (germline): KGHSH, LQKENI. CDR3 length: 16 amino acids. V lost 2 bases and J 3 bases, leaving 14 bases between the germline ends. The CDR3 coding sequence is TGTGCCAGCTCACCAAACGCAGCAACTTTCAAAAACATTCAGTACTTC. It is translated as CASSPNAATFKNIQYF.

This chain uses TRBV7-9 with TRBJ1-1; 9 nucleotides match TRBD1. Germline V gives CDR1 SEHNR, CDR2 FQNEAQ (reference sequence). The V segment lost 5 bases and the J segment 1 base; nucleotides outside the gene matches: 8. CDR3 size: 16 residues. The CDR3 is CASSPQTGGPNTEAFF. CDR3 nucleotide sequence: TGTGCCAGCAGCCCACAGACAGGGGGTCCGAACACTGAAGCTTTCTTT.

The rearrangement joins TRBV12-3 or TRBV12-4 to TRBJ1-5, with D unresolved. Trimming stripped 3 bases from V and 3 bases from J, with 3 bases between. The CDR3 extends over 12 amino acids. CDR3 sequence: CASSFDNQPQHF. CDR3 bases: TGTGCCAGCAGTTTCGACAATCAGCCCCAGCATTTT.

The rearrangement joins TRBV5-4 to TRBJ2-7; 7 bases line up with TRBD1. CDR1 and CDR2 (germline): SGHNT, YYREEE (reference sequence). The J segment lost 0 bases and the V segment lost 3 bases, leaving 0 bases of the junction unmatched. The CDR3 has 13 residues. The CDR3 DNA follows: TGTGCCAGCAGCTCAGGGGGCTCCTACGAGCAGTACTTC. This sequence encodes CASSSGGSYEQYF.

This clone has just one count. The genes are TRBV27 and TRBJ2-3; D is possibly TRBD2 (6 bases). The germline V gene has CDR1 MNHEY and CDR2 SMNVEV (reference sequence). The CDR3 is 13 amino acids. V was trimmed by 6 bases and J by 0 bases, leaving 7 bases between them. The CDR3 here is CASSGGSTDTQYF. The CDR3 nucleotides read TGTGCCAGCAGCGGGGGAAGCACAGATACGCAGTATTTT.

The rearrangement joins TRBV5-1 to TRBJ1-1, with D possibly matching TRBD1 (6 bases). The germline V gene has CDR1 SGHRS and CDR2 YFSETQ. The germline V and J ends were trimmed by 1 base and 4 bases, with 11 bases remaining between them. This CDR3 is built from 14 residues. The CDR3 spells CASSLQGSRTEAFF. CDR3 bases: TGCGCCAGCAGCTTGCAGGGGAGTCGCACTGAAGCTTTCTTT.

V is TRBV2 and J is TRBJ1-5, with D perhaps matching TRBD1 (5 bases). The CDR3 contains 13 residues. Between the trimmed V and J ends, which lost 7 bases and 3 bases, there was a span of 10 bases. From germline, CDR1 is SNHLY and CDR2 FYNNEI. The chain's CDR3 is CASTGHFNQPQHF. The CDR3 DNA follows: TGTGCCAGCACAGGACACTTCAATCAGCCCCAGCATTTT.